The clone carrying this T cell receptor (beta chain) was picked up many times. V lost 5 bases, J lost 1 base, and 11 bases lay in between. CDR3 length: 14 residues. This record belongs to a study of T cells after yellow fever vaccination. Whole-study findings and limits: Post-booster repertoires again held most primary-vaccination clones (about 95% CD4, over 80% CD8). Some clonotypes were seen in both the CD4 and the CD8 compartments. These made up a small share and likely arose from convergent recombination.

Template switching with 5'RACE generated the TCR cDNA and added a universal primer site and UMIs. TCRdb processed the 5' RACE reads anew with MiXCR; each CDR3 protein has one entry. The table has tens of thousands of distinct CDR3 sequences, 4% to 6% seen once. The sequence was obtained from a man aged 18 to 29 who received the YFV17D yellow fever vaccine. This chain joins TRBV12-3 or TRBV12-4 and TRBJ1-1; D gene unclear. The starting material was PBMCs, either bulk or a sorted T-cell subset (CD4+, CD8+, memory, or dextramer-sorted; not recorded which), obtained more than 40 days after the first yellow fever vaccination. DNA for the CDR3: TGTGCCAGCAGTCGGGAGTATTCGAACACTGAAGCTTTCTTT. Residues: CASSREYSNTEAFF.